This passage covers 21 T cell receptor beta chains from one sample sequenced in a study of T cell responses to AZD1222 COVID-19 vaccine. Sequenced by immunoSEQ multiplex PCR; TCRdb stores in-frame clones only, minus some. This sample has more than 150,000 clones, with roughly 93% found just once. The input for sequencing was peripheral blood, taken on day 0 of AZD1222 vaccination. All receptors derive from an adult in good health.

V is TRBV7-3 and J is TRBJ1-1, with D possibly being TRBD1 (5 bases). Trimming left V 4 bases short and J 3 bases short, with 12 bases between. The germline V gene has CDR1 SGHTA and CDR2 FQGTGA. This CDR3 comprises 14 residues. The CDR3 nucleotides are TGTGCCAGCAGCTCCCTGGGGGGTGACACTGAAGCTTTCTTT. Protein: CASSSLGGDTEAFF.

The chain carries TRBV6-6 and TRBJ2-1; 9 bases agree with TRBD2. Trimming cost V 0 bases and J 6 bases; bases outside gene matches: 6. Germline lookup yields CDR1 MNHNY and CDR2 SVGAGI (reference sequence). The CDR3 sequence is 16 residues long. The CDR3 reads CASSYSGLAGLNEQFF. Written as DNA, the CDR3 is TGTGCCAGCAGTTACTCAGGGCTAGCGGGACTCAATGAGCAGTTCTTC.

V and J are TRBV10-2 and TRBJ2-3, with TRBD2 matching over 12 bases. Trimming cost V 10 bases and J 2 bases; bases outside gene matches: 16. From germline, CDR1 is WSHSY and CDR2 SAAADI. This CDR3 spans 18 amino acids. Here the CDR3 DNA reads TGCGCCACCGGCCCCGGACTAGCGGGAAAACCGAACACAGATACGCAGTATTTT. Translating gives CATGPGLAGKPNTDTQYF.

The J gene is TRBJ1-1, the V gene TRBV11-2; no clear D. From germline, CDR1 is SGHAT and CDR2 FQNNGV. The V end lost 7 bases, the J end lost 0 bases, and 12 bases lay between the germline ends. The CDR3 is made up of 14 amino acids. CDR3: CASNSPGMNTEAFF. The CDR3 coding sequence is TGTGCCAGCAACTCCCCGGGCATGAACACTGAAGCTTTCTTT. The entire variable domain, with the rest obtained from reference TRBV11-2 and TRBJ1-1, is as follows: EAGVAQSPRYKIIEKRQSVAFWCNPISGHATLYWYQQILGQGPKLLIQFQNNGVVDDSQLPKDRFSAERLKGVDSTLKIQPAKLEDSAVYLCASNSPGMNTEAFFGQGTRLTVV.

The V gene is TRBV24-1, the J gene TRBJ2-2; a weak D match, TRBD1 (5 bases). The V end lost 0 bases, the J end lost 2 bases, and 9 bases lay between the germline ends. The CDR3 has 16 residues. From germline, CDR1 is KGHDR and CDR2 SFDVKD. CDR3 sequence (DNA): TGTGCCACCAGTGATTTGCCCAGGGCAAACACCGGGGAGCTGTTTTTT. It translates to CATSDLPRANTGELFF.

The chain has TRBV30 and TRBJ2-2; D not certain. Germline V gives CDR1 GTSNPN, CDR2 SVGIG (reference sequence). The CDR3 has 13 amino acids. V dropped 0 bases and J dropped 4 bases, with 6 bases sitting between them. This chain's CDR3 is CAWSVLVTGELFF. The DNA of the CDR3 is TGTGCCTGGAGTGTATTGGTCACCGGGGAGCTGTTTTTT.

The J gene is TRBJ2-7, the V gene TRBV7-9; TRBD1 or TRBD2 may be the D gene (5 bases each). V was trimmed by 4 bases and J by 6 bases, leaving 16 bases between them. Looked up from germline, CDR1 is SEHNR and CDR2 is FQNEAQ (reference sequence). The CDR3 is 14 amino acids. The CDR3 region has the DNA TGTGCCAGCAGCTCTACTAGTTGGGACGCCGAGCAGTACTTC. Encoded protein: CASSSTSWDAEQYF.

The gene calls are TRBV5-4 and TRBJ1-1; no clear D. The CDR3 has 13 amino acids. The V end was cut by 0 bases, the J end by 3 bases, with 6 bases between. CDR1 and CDR2 from the germline V gene are SGHNT and YYREEE (reference sequence). CDR3 region: CASSLGPHTEAFF. The CDR3 DNA follows: TGTGCCAGCAGCTTGGGGCCCCACACTGAAGCTTTCTTT.

V gene TRBV27 combines with J gene TRBJ1-1, with 9 bases identical to TRBD1. Germline loops: CDR1 MNHEY, CDR2 SMNVEV (reference sequence). The length of the CDR3 is 13 residues. V shed 10 bases and J 4 bases; nucleotides not matched to a gene: 7. CDR3 region: CATHRGHSTEAFF. The CDR3 DNA is TGTGCCACTCACAGGGGGCACAGCACTGAAGCTTTCTTT.

J is TRBJ1-1 and V is TRBV28; D unclear. The CDR3 length is 14 residues. Trimming pared 5 bases from V and 4 bases from J, leaving 14 bases between. Germline CDR1 MDHEN, CDR2 SYDVKM. The CDR3 here is CASSRQLVGTEAFF. CDR3 DNA: TGTGCCAGCAGTCGTCAACTGGTGGGCACTGAAGCTTTCTTT.

V gene TRBV7-9 combines with J gene TRBJ1-2; 7 nucleotides match TRBD1. V shed 5 bases and J 5 bases; nucleotides not matched to a gene: 14. CDR1 is SEHNR, CDR2 FQNEAQ, per germline (reference sequence). The CDR3 totals 16 residues. CDR3 in DNA: TGTGCCAGCAGCCCCCGGGACAGCGTTCCAAGTTATGGCTACACCTTC. Encoded protein: CASSPRDSVPSYGYTF.

The V gene is TRBV10-2, the J gene TRBJ2-7, with unresolved D. With 6 bases removed from V and 0 bases from J, the gap between germline ends came to 6 bases. The CDR3 length is 12 residues. The germline gives CDR1 WSHSY, CDR2 SAAADI. The CDR3 region is CASSMTSYEQYF. CDR3 coding DNA: TGCGCCAGCAGCATGACCTCCTACGAGCAGTACTTC.

The chain links TRBV18 to TRBJ2-5; possible D gene TRBD2, 6 bases. The CDR3 is 16 residues long. V was clipped by 3 bases and J by 1 base, with 15 bases between them. Germline-derived CDR1 and CDR2 are KGHSH and LQKENI. The CDR3 nucleotides read TGTGCCAGCTCACCTCCTAGCGCTAGGGGCCAAGAGACCCAGTACTTC. Its protein product is CASSPPSARGQETQYF.

The gene calls are TRBV2 and TRBJ2-7; 10 bases align to TRBD2. The germline V gene has CDR1 SNHLY and CDR2 FYNNEI. The CDR3 has 13 residues. Trimming took 8 bases from V and 7 from J; bases not matched to a gene: 8. The CDR3 protein is CASDGLADSEQYF. The CDR3 DNA follows: TGTGCCAGCGATGGACTAGCGGATTCGGAGCAGTACTTC.

Here the CDR3 reads CASNDLHRDRYYGYTF. For the CDR3, the DNA is TGTGCCAGTAACGACCTCCACCGGGACCGCTACTATGGCTACACCTTC. The J gene is TRBJ1-2, the V gene TRBV19; a weak D match, TRBD1 (5 bases). Trimming stripped 7 bases from V and 3 bases from J, with 21 bases between. The CDR3 is 16 residues long. Germline-derived CDR1 and CDR2 are LNHDA and SQIVND (reference sequence).

V gene TRBV10-2 combines with J gene TRBJ2-3; no clear D gene. V dropped 5 bases and J dropped 1 base, with 13 bases sitting between them. This CDR3 is built from 15 residues. CDR1 WSHSY and CDR2 SAAADI come from the germline V gene. CDR3: CASSPGPARTDTQYF. The CDR3, as DNA: TGCGCCAGCAGTCCTGGACCCGCCCGCACAGATACGCAGTATTTT.

In its sample, this clone was seen once. The chain links TRBV29-1 to TRBJ1-5; TRBD1 matches 7 bases. J lost 4 bases, V lost 6 bases, and 3 bases had no gene match. The CDR3 is 12 residues long. The germline V gene has CDR1 SQVTM and CDR2 ANQGSEA. CDR3: CSVGTDNQPQHF. In DNA form, the CDR3 reads TGCAGCGTGGGGACAGATAATCAGCCCCAGCATTTT.

The V gene is TRBV30, the J gene TRBJ2-2, with TRBD1 identical over 9 bases. Germline CDR1 reads GTSNPN; CDR2 reads SVGIG (reference sequence). There are 15 residues in the CDR3. V shed 4 bases, J shed 7 bases, and the junction held 10 bases outside the gene matches. The CDR3 bases are TGTGCCTGGATCCAGGGGACAGGGACGGGCGGGGAGCTGTTTTTT. It encodes CAWIQGTGTGGELFF.

This clone was picked up a small number of times. The chain recombines TRBV24-1 with TRBJ2-1; 7 bases match TRBD1. The CDR3 contains 16 residues. The junction had 7 bases not matched to a gene; V was cut back by 1 base and J by 5 bases. Germline V gene lookup returns CDR1 KGHDR and CDR2 SFDVKD. DNA of the CDR3: TGTGCCACCAGTGATTTCCGGCAGGGGGACAACAATGAGCAGTTCTTC. Protein product: CATSDFRQGDNNEQFF.

J is TRBJ1-1 and V is TRBV27, with D possibly matching TRBD1 (5 bases). Trimming left V 5 bases short and J 11 bases short, with 15 bases between. CDR1 is MNHEY, CDR2 SMNVEV, per germline (reference sequence). There are 12 residues in the CDR3. This CDR3 reads CASSGGLYHAFF. In DNA form, the CDR3 reads TGTGCCAGCAGTGGGGGACTTTATCATGCTTTCTTT.

This chain joins TRBV7-8 and TRBJ2-3; 13 positions agree with TRBD2. CDR1 and CDR2 from the germline V gene are SGHVS and FQNEAQ. This CDR3 has 17 amino acids. V trimming: 5 bases; J trimming: 0 bases; junction bases outside the gene matches: 5. The CDR3 bases are TGTGCCAGCAGCCCGCAGACTAGCGGGAGGAGCACAGATACGCAGTATTTT. The encoded protein is CASSPQTSGRSTDTQYF.